This TCR beta chain was recorded in a study of regulatory T cells in long-lasting Graves disease. The sample holds a few counts of this clonotype. CDR3 length equals 16 residues. In germline, CDR1 is SGHNT, CDR2 YYREEE (reference sequence). Arm-PCR of CDR3 regions and iRepertoire HTBI primers were the basis on which TCR beta libraries were built. TCRdb re-analysed the multiplex PCR reads in MiXCR, keeping a single row per CDR3 protein. In the table there are 550,000 to 650,000 distinct CDR3 sequences, 15% to 20% of which are singletons. Time point reported: newly diagnosed GD, antithyroid drugs for less than 3 months. PBMCs provided the RNA from which the TCR library was made. These data also formed part of another study, on T cells in Graves' hyperthyroidism and ophthalmopathy. That source reports: Uncontrolled infection, other autoimmune disease, pregnancy or lactation led to exclusion. Most clonotypes expanded in the thyroid (above 0.001) were also present in blood.

Sequences were derived from peripheral blood mononuclear cells (PBMCs), sampled at new diagnosis, from a patient treated with antithyroid drugs. The receptor's source is a man aged 18-30 years with Graves disease. The V and J genes are TRBV5-4 and TRBJ2-4, with 10 bases lining up with TRBD1. The DNA end is more similar to TRBJ2-7, so the J call may be wrong. CDR3 sequence (DNA): TGTGCCAGCAGCTTTAAAGCCCCGGGACAGGGGAACGAGCAGTACTTC. This codes for CASSFKAPGQGNEQYF.